This T cell receptor beta chain appears in the sequencing data of a study of OX40 agonist ivuxolimab in advanced cancers. The protocol was immunoSEQ multiplex PCR, while the TCRdb copy is restricted to in-frame clones and leaves out a portion. The repertoire holds about 69,000 clones, with approximately 91% as singletons. V lost 1 base and J 3 bases, leaving 11 bases between the germline ends. This CDR3 has 15 residues. The V gene's germline CDR1 is SGHDT and CDR2 YYEEEE. The TCR originated in an adult with an advanced solid tumor such as melanoma, head and neck, liver or kidney cancer. The sequenced sample was CD4+ or CD8+ T cells sorted from blood, obtained in a trial of the OX40 agonist ivuxolimab. The chain carries TRBV5-6 and TRBJ2-1; maybe TRBD1 (6 bases). CDR3 region: CASSLPGVVYNEQFF. CDR3 DNA: TGTGCCAGCAGCTTGCCAGGGGTTGTCTACAATGAGCAGTTCTTC.